Listed here are 13 T cell receptor beta chains from one sample, sequenced in a study of Graves' ophthalmopathy and Graves' hyperthyroidism (dated by TCRdb to the late 2010s). These reads were obtained on an Illumina HiSeq 2000. For repertoire sequencing, TCR beta CDR3 regions were amplified from RNA transcripts. HTBI primers and the Qiagen OneStep RT-PCR kit were used in a first-round RT-PCR, which was followed by a second-round multiplex PCR, size selection and purification. TCRdb reran the public reads through fastp at Q25 and MiXCR, keeping productive beta chains. CDR3 protein sequences are deduplicated, and each keeps its most common genes and DNA. Here the sample has about 420,000 distinct CDR3 sequences; 21% occur a single time. The top ten clonotypes cover roughly 3% of the sample. The sample consisted of peripheral blood. These receptors originate from a woman under 30 with stable Graves' hyperthyroidism. Donor details come from another sample of the same person, matched by shared clones.

The chain couples TRBV19 to TRBJ2-5; possible D gene TRBD1, 6 bases. V gave up 8 bases and J gave up 0 bases, with 25 bases separating them. The CDR3 extends over 18 amino acids. Germline V CDR1 and CDR2: LNHDA, SQIVND (reference sequence). In nucleotides, the CDR3 is TGTGCCAGTTCGCGGACAGCCGACACGCCTCTGTACCAAGAGACCCAGTACTTC. This translates into CASSRTADTPLYQETQYF.

The genes are TRBV7-8 and TRBJ2-7; D possibly uses TRBD1 or TRBD2 (5 bases each). The CDR3 runs to 16 residues. The V and J ends lost 1 base and 0 bases respectively, with 13 bases between them. CDR1 SGHVS and CDR2 FQNEAQ come from the germline V gene. DNA for the CDR3: TGTGCCAGCAGCTTAGGGGGACCAGGGCTCTCCTACGAGCAGTACTTC. Translation: CASSLGGPGLSYEQYF.

This rearrangement joins TRBV12-3 or TRBV12-4 to TRBJ2-5; D is perhaps TRBD2 (5 bases). V was shortened by 2 bases and J by 0 bases, with 10 bases between the two germline ends. This CDR3 comprises 15 residues. The CDR3 protein is CASSLSWRDQETQYF. The CDR3, as DNA: TGTGCCAGCAGTTTAAGTTGGCGGGACCAAGAGACCCAGTACTTC.

The table lists this clonotype with many counts. This chain links TRBV5-5 with TRBJ1-5, with D uncertain. Looked up from germline, CDR1 is SGHKS and CDR2 is YYEKEE (reference sequence). There are 14 residues in the CDR3. V lost 0 bases to trimming and J lost 7 bases, with 11 bases between them. The CDR3: CASSLVARAQPQHF. The CDR3 DNA reads as TGTGCCAGCAGCTTGGTGGCCAGAGCGCAGCCCCAGCATTTT.

This clonotype showed up many times. The chain is built from TRBV10-1 and TRBJ2-5, with 11 bases matching TRBD1. The CDR3 totals 16 residues. V gave up 0 bases and J gave up 2 bases; unmatched junction bases: 2. Germline loops: CDR1 WNHNN, CDR2 SYGVQD (reference sequence). The CDR3 region has the DNA TGCGCCAGCAGTGAGTCAGGGACAGGGGGTCAAGAGACCCAGTACTTC. The encoded protein is CASSESGTGGQETQYF.

This clonotype came up many times. The chain combines TRBV6-5 with TRBJ1-2; D remains ambiguous. The CDR3 covers 15 residues. Per the germline V gene, CDR1 is MNHEY and CDR2 is SVGAGI. The V gene lost 5 bases and the J gene lost 5 bases, with 18 bases spanning the gap. CDR3 DNA: TGTGCCAGCAGTCCAGACGGAGGGATTTCGTATGGCTACACCTTC. This encodes CASSPDGGISYGYTF.

This clonotype was recorded at least ten times. The V call is TRBV2, the J call TRBJ1-5; tentative D call: TRBD1 (6 bases). This CDR3 is built from 14 residues. V was pared by 5 bases and J by 3 bases, with 11 bases between. CDR1 is SNHLY, CDR2 FYNNEI, per germline. DNA of the CDR3: TGTGCCAGCAGTACCTACAGGGACAATCAGCCCCAGCATTTT. As protein: CASSTYRDNQPQHF.

Ten or more counts support this clonotype. The V gene is TRBV12-3 or TRBV12-4, the J gene TRBJ2-5, with 9 bases identical to TRBD2. There are 15 residues in the CDR3. Trimming at V came to 6 bases and at J to 3 bases, leaving 8 bases not matched to a gene. In DNA form, the CDR3 reads TGTGCCAGCAGACCGCGGGGGGGCCTTAAAGAGACCCAGTACTTC. Its translation: CASRPRGGLKETQYF.

This clonotype has at least ten counts. The J gene is TRBJ2-7, the V gene TRBV7-8; perhaps TRBD2 as D (5 bases). Trimming shortened V by 4 bases and J by 3 bases, and 13 bases separated the two germline ends. The CDR3 is 14 amino acids. Germline V gene lookup returns CDR1 SGHVS and CDR2 FQNEAQ. The CDR3 reads CASSSSKQFYEQYF. CDR3 in DNA: TGTGCCAGCAGCTCTAGCAAACAATTCTACGAGCAGTACTTC.

This clonotype was seen repeatedly, ten times or more. This chain connects TRBV9 to TRBJ1-2; D might be TRBD1 (5 bases). V was pared by 4 bases and J by 0 bases, with 16 bases between. Looked up from germline, CDR1 is SGDLS and CDR2 is YYNGEE. The CDR3 loop spans 16 amino acids. The CDR3 DNA is TGTGCCAGCAGCCCCGGGGGAAGGATAACTAACTATGGCTACACCTTC. Its protein is CASSPGGRITNYGYTF.

This clonotype was seen repeatedly, ten times or more. The junction and the germline gene differ at one end; a read error may be behind it. The V and J genes are TRBV28 and TRBJ2-4; TRBD2 agrees at 10 bases. There are 16 residues in the CDR3. Germline assignment: CDR1 MDHEN and CDR2 SYDVKM. CDR3 sequence reads: CASSLTSGTLSNIKYF. CDR3 nucleotide sequence: TGTGCCAGCAGTTTAACTAGCGGGACCTTGAGCAACATTAAGTACTTC.

The V call is TRBV28, the J call TRBJ2-7; tentative D call: TRBD1 (6 bases). Per the germline V gene, CDR1 is MDHEN and CDR2 is SYDVKM. V gave up 6 bases and J gave up 3 bases, with 21 bases separating them. The CDR3 is made up of 16 amino acids. CDR3 coding DNA: TGTGCCAGCAGACTAGGGGGTGGGGACCCTAGCTACGAGCAGTACTTC. Its protein product is CASRLGGGDPSYEQYF.

This clonotype was detected many times. This chain connects TRBV6-5 to TRBJ2-7, with 7 bases aligning to TRBD2. The germline CDR1 and CDR2 sequences are MNHEY and SVGAGI. The V gene end was trimmed by 4 bases and the J gene end by 3 bases; junction bases not matched to a gene: 15. This CDR3 spans 17 amino acids. The CDR3 protein is CASSFSVRPSGLYEQYF. The CDR3 DNA reads TGTGCCAGCAGTTTTTCGGTACGGCCTAGCGGACTCTACGAGCAGTACTTC.